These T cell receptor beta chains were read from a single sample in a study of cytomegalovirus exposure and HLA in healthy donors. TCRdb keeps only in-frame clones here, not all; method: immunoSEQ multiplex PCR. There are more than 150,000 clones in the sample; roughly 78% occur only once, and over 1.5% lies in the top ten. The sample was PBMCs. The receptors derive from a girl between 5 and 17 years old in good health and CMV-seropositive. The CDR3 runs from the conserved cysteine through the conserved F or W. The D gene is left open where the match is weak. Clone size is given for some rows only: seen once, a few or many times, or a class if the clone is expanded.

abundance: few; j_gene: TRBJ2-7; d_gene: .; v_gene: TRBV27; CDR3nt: TGTGCCAGCAGTTCCAGGTCCGGCGAGCAGTACTTC; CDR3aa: CASSSRSGEQYF
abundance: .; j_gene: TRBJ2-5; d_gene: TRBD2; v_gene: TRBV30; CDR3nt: TGTGCCTGGGCAATGACTAGCGTGGAGACCCAGTACTTC; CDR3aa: CAWAMTSVETQYF
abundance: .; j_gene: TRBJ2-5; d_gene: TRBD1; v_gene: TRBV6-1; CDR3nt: TGTGCCACTAGGGGGCGAGAGACCCAGTACTTC; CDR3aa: CATRGRETQYF
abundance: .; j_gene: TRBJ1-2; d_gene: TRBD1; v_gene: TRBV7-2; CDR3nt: TGTGCCAGCAGAGCGACAGGGGGCTTGCTTTATGGCTACACCTTC; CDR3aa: CASRATGGLLYGYTF
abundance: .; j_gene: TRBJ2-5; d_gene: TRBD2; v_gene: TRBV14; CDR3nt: TGTGCCAGCAGCCTGGGACTAGCGGGAAGAGAGACCCAGTACTTC; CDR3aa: CASSLGLAGRETQYF
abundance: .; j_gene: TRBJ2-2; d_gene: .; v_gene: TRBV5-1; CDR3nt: TGCGCCAGCACTGGGGCCGATCCCGGCACCGGGGAGCTGTTTTTT; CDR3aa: CASTGADPGTGELFF
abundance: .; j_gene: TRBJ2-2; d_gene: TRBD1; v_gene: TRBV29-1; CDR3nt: TGCAGCGTTTCAAAATTACGGGAGACAGGGGCGAACACCGGGGAGCTGTTTTTT; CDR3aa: CSVSKLRETGANTGELFF
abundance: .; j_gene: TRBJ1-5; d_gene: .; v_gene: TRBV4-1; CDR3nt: TGCGCCAGCAGCCACTCCCTGAGGGAGGGTCAGCCCCAGCATTTT; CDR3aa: CASSHSLREGQPQHF
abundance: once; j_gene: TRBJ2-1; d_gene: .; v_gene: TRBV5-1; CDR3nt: TGCGCCAGCAGCCGCACTTATGAGCAGTTCTTC; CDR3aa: CASSRTYEQFF
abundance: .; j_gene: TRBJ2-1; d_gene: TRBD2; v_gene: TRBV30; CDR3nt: TGTGCCTGGAGTCATCCGGGACTAGCGCATGAGCAGTTCTTC; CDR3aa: CAWSHPGLAHEQFF
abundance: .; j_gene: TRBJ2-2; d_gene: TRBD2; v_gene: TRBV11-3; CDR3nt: TGTGCCAGCAGCCTCGGACTAGCGGGGGGGCCTATCACCGGGGAGCTGTTTTTT; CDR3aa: CASSLGLAGGPITGELFF
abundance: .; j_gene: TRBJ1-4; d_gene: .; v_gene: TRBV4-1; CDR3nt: TGCGCCAGCAGCCAAGGCACCTATCCAGGGGTGACTAATGAAAAACTGTTTTTT; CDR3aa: CASSQGTYPGVTNEKLFF
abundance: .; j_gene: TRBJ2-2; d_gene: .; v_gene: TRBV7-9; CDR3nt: TGTGCCAGCAGTCTGTTATTTCAGGCTACGAACACCGGGGAGCTGTTTTTT; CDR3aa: CASSLLFQATNTGELFF
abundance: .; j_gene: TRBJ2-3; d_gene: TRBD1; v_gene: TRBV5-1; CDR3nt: TGCGCCAGCAGCCCGGCCCCGACAGGGGGTACGGATACGCAGTATTTT; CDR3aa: CASSPAPTGGTDTQYF
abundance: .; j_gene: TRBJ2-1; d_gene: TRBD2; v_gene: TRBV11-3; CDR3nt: TGTGCCAGCAGCACGCCGGGGGGGACCCAGTTCTTC; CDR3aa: CASSTPGGTQFF
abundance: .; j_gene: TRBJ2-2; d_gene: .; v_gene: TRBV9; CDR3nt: TGTGCCACCGGACCGGGACACCAAAACACCGGGGAGCTGTTTTTT; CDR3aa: CATGPGHQNTGELFF
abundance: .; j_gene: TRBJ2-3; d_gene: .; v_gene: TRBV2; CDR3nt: TGTGCCAGAGGAGTTAGTCCGCAAACCCCGGGTACGCAGTATTTT; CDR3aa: CARGVSPQTPGTQYF
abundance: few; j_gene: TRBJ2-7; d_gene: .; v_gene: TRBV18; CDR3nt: TGTGCCAGCTCACCCCAATACGAGCAGTACTTC; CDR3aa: CASSPQYEQYF
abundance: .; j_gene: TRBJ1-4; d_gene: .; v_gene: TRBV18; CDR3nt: TGTGCCAGCTCATTCGGAGAGGAAAAACTGTTTTTT; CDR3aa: CASSFGEEKLFF
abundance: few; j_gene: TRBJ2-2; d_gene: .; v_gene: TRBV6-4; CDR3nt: TGTGCCAGCAGTGCCACCGGGACACTTAACACCGGGGAGCTGTTTTTT; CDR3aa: CASSATGTLNTGELFF
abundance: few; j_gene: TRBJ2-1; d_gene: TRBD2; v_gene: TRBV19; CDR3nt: TGTGCCAGTCGCGGGGGGATCTTTGAGCAGTTCTTC; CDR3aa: CASRGGIFEQFF
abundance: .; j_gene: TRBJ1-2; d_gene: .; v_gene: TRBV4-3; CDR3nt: TGCGCCACCCCCGGACGGGGAATCTATGGCTACACCTTC; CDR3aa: CATPGRGIYGYTF
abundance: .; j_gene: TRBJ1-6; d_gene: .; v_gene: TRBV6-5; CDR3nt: TGTGCCAGCAGGCCAGGTTTCTATAATTCACCCCTCCACTTT; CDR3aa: CASRPGFYNSPLHF
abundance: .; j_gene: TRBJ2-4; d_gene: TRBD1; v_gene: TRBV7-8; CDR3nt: TGTGCCAGCAGCTTAGTACAGGGGCCCAGCGGCATTCAGTACTTC; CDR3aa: CASSLVQGPSGIQYF
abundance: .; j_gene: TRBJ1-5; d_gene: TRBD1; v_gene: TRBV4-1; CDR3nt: TGCGCCAGCAGCCCAGAGACAGGGGATCGAGGCAATCAGCCCCAGCATTTT; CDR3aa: CASSPETGDRGNQPQHF
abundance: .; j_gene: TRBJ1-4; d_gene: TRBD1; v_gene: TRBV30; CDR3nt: TGTGCCTGGAGTCCCTTCGGACAGGTCGGGAACGAAAAACTGTTTTTT; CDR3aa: CAWSPFGQVGNEKLFF
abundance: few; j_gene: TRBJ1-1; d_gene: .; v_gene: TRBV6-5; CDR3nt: TGTGCCAGCTATCGGGGTGCGCGGACTGAAGCTTTCTTT; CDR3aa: CASYRGARTEAFF
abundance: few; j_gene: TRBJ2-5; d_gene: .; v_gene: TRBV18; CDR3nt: TGTGCCAGCTCACCATCGGGGCTAGCCAGGGGGACCCAGTACTTC; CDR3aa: CASSPSGLARGTQYF
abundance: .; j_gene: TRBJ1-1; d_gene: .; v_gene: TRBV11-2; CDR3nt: TGTGCCAGCAGCTTAGATACTAGGGTGGCTTTCTTT; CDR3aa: CASSLDTRVAFF
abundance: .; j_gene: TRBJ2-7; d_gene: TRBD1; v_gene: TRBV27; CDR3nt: TGTGCCAGCAGTTTATTTGTTGGGACAGAATCCTACGAGCAGTACTTC; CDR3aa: CASSLFVGTESYEQYF